This T cell receptor beta chain originates from a study of blood T cell repertoires in COVID-19. Overall study: COVID-19 samples from acute and convalescent phases originated in the United States, Italy and Spain. PBMCs, B-cell-depleted T cells, or T cells provided the cDNA or gDNA that made up the material.

As processed by the authors: Quantification of nucleated cells was approximated via reference gene primer amplification. Assay: immunoSEQ multiplex PCR; the TCRdb copy retains only in-frame clones and omits some. V, J and clone size derive from that table, while D and trimming were established from the DNA sequence. Counted here are around 100,000 clones, about 83% occurring once; the ten biggest clones make up over 15%. This clone was seen a handful of times. From germline, CDR1 is LNHDA and CDR2 SQIVND (reference sequence). With 5 bases clipped from V and 5 bases from J, the junction kept 5 bases outside the gene matches. The length of the CDR3 is 14 residues.

V usage is TRBV19 and J usage is TRBJ1-5, with 8 positions matching TRBD1. Input material: peripheral blood. This clonotype was sampled from a human donor in a cohort sampled during active COVID-19. CDR3 region: CASSLQGGHQPQHF. CDR3 DNA sequence: TGTGCCAGTAGTTTACAGGGGGGTCATCAGCCCCAGCATTTT.